The T cell receptor beta chain described here comes from a study of cytomegalovirus exposure and HLA in healthy donors. This PCR relied on a set of 60 Vbeta primers and 13 Jbeta primers. The table came from immunoSEQ multiplex PCR; TCRdb's copy has only in-frame clones and leaves some out. The sample records 120,000 or so clones, almost 85% being singletons. Study-wide points: Per published reports, the classifier diagnosed cytomegalovirus status with high specificity and sensitivity. Presence/absence analysis assumed near-uniform sequencing depth across donors. In a later analysis, V- and J-gene trimming of beta chains associated with a DCLRE1C missense variant, replicated independently.

V was clipped by 3 bases and J by 4 bases, with 12 bases between them. The CDR3 is 14 residues long. Germline assignment: CDR1 LNHDA and CDR2 SQIVND (reference sequence). Note on this clone: The antigen remains unidentified.

The sample comprised PBMCs. The receptor was derived from a young woman in good health and CMV-seronegative. The chain carries TRBV19 and TRBJ1-2, with unresolved D. CDR3 sequence (DNA): TGTGCCAGTAGTATCTTTTCCCAGTCCTATGGCTACACCTTC. As protein: CASSIFSQSYGYTF.